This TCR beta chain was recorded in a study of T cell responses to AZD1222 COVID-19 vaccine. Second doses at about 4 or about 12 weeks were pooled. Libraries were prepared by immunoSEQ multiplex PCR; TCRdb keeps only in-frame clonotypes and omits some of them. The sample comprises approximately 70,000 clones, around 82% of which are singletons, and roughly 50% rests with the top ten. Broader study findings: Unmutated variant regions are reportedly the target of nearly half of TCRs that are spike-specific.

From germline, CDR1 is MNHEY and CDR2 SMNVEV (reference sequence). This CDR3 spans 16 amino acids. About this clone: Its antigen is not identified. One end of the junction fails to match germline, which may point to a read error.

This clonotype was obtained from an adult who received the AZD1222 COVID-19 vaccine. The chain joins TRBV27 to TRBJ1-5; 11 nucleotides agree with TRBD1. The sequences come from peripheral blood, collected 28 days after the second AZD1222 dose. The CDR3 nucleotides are TGTGCCAGCAGTTCGTACGGGACAGGGGGGGATCAGTCCCAGCATTTT. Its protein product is CASSSYGTGGDQSQHF.